The clone carrying this T cell receptor (beta chain) has a handful of counts. As yet, its antigen is unknown. Looked up from germline, CDR1 is LGHNT and CDR2 is FRNRAP. V dropped 1 base and J dropped 1; count of bases not matched to a gene: 5. The CDR3 runs 16 residues. These data belong to a study of cytomegalovirus exposure and HLA in healthy donors. Primers for the PCR totalled 60 Vbeta and 13 Jbeta. Using immunoSEQ multiplex PCR, the repertoire was profiled, and TCRdb retains in-frame clones only, with some absent. The table shows 110,000 or so clones, with 80% to 85% occurring only once. Overall study findings and caveats: There were a few CMV-associated chains whose specificity for CMV antigens was confirmed in vitro. Upon later analysis, TCR association rates were observed to vary by HLA locus, being highest for DRB1 and lowest for HLA-C.

The V and J genes are TRBV12-5 and TRBJ1-1; 8 bases are a match to TRBD1. Sequencing was done on a sample of PBMCs. This clonotype was sampled from a man under 40 in good health and CMV-seropositive. The DNA for the CDR3 is TGTGCTAGTGGTTTGGGACAGGGGAGTGGGAACACTGAAGCTTTCTTT. This encodes CASGLGQGSGNTEAFF. The full variable domain, rest sourced from reference TRBV12-5 and TRBJ1-1, is DARVTQTPRHKVTEMGQEVTMRCQPILGHNTVFWYRQTMMQGLELLAYFRNRAPLDDSGMPKDRFSAEMPDATLATLKIQPSEPRDSAVYFCASGLGQGSGNTEAFFGQGTRLTVV.